The present T cell receptor (beta chain) was sequenced within a study of beta chain features in type 1 diabetes. About the study: Age, gender, cell numbers and subset yield matched between patients and controls.

Every isolated RNA sample was fully reverse transcribed, so sequencing captured expressed TCRB transcripts. Naive, central memory and regulatory T cell samples averaged around 4 million immunoSEQ reads each. Using immunoSEQ multiplex PCR, the repertoire was profiled, and TCRdb retains in-frame clones only, with some absent. The repertoire includes under 950,000 clones, 17% of them detected once, and 0.02% to 0.03% sits in the top ten. Overall study results and limits: Compared with healthy donors, patients appeared to share more similar naive, central memory and regulatory TCRB repertoires.

Germline V gene sequence: CDR1 SNHLY, CDR2 FYNNEI. The CDR3 runs to 14 residues. J gave up 0 bases and V 6 bases, and 2 bases lay outside the gene matches. This clone was recorded a few times. Its specificity is not known. This chain connects TRBV2 to TRBJ1-5, with 7 bases lining up with TRBD1. This clonotype originated in a woman between 18 and 30 years old in good health. Sequences were obtained from naive CD4+ T cells from blood. The DNA of the CDR3 is TGTGCCAGCAGGACAGGGACTAGCAATCAGCCCCAGCATTTT. Its protein is CASRTGTSNQPQHF.